These 20 T cell receptor beta chains were all obtained from the same sample, sequenced in a study of immune heterogeneity within non-small cell lung tumors. Template input was genomic DNA from bulk tumor (around 630 ng per sample). Doctors removed several biopsies from each primary tumor during surgery, keeping them far apart. Curative surgery was undertaken by patients, who had untreated, newly diagnosed non-small cell lung cancer. In a multiplex PCR, 32 V and 13 J primers amplified TCR beta CDR3. One entry per CDR3 protein, called by TCRdb with MiXCR from the multiplex PCR reads. The top ten hold roughly 13% of the sample, which has 13,000 or so distinct CDR3 sequences, around 23% seen once. The sequencing input was lung tumor tissue. Every receptor here comes from a middle-aged man with non-small cell lung cancer.

This clonotype was counted at least ten times. This chain uses TRBV2 with TRBJ1-1; maybe TRBD1 (5 bases). Trimming cost V 6 bases and J 4 bases, with 18 bases left between them. Germline loops: CDR1 SNHLY, CDR2 FYNNEI. CDR3 length: 15 amino acids. The DNA of the CDR3 is TGTGCCAGCAGGAGGGACCGGGGAGACGTCACTGAAGCTTTCTTT. This codes for CASRRDRGDVTEAFF.

This clonotype has a count of ten or more. The V call is TRBV27, the J call TRBJ1-4; weak D call: TRBD1 (6 bases). The CDR3 has 15 amino acids. Germline loops: CDR1 MNHEY, CDR2 SMNVEV (reference sequence). Trimming shortened V by 5 bases and J by 3 bases, and 13 bases separated the two germline ends. DNA for the CDR3: TGTGCCAGCAGTCGAGGACAGCTACCTAATGAAAAACTGTTTTTT. This codes for CASSRGQLPNEKLFF. The variable domain in full, with the rest retrieved from reference TRBV27 and TRBJ1-4, is EAQVTQNPRYLITVTGKKLTVTCSQNMNHEYMSWYRQDPGLGLRQIYYSMNVEVTDKGDVPEGYKVSRKEKRNFPLILESPSPNQTSLYFCASSRGQLPNEKLFFGSGTQLSVL.

This clonotype was detected ten times or more. V usage is TRBV3-1 and J usage is TRBJ2-7, with 11 bases fitting TRBD2. Germline CDR1 is LGHDT and CDR2 is YNNKEL (reference sequence). Trimming at V came to 0 bases and at J to 8 bases, leaving 3 bases not matched to a gene. CDR3 length: 14 amino acids. CDR3 DNA sequence: TGTGCCAGCAGCCAAGAACTAGCGGGAGAAAAGCAGTACTTC. Its translation is CASSQELAGEKQYF.

This clonotype was recorded at least ten times. The chain employs TRBV19 and TRBJ1-1; the match to TRBD1 covers 11 bases. The CDR3 spans 14 residues. The germline V gene has CDR1 LNHDA and CDR2 SQIVND (reference sequence). The V gene end was trimmed by 7 bases and the J gene end by 5 bases; junction bases not matched to a gene: 6. The CDR3 region has the DNA TGTGCCAGTAACCTGGGACAGGGGGGGACTGAAGCTTTCTTT. Translation gives CASNLGQGGTEAFF.

The rearrangement joins TRBV20-1 to TRBJ1-5; no clear D. Per the germline V gene, CDR1 is DFQATT and CDR2 is SNEGSKA (reference sequence). V lost 2 bases and J lost 1, with 15 bases in between. This CDR3 spans 16 amino acids. The CDR3 region has the DNA TGCAGTGCTAGACTACCTACAAGTCCAAGCAATCAGCCCCAGCATTTT. Residues: CSARLPTSPSNQPQHF.

This clonotype has at least ten counts. The chain uses TRBV6-1 and TRBJ2-1; TRBD2 aligns across 10 bases. Germline V lookup: CDR1 MNHNS, CDR2 SASEGT. CDR3 length: 15 amino acids. V was pared by 6 bases and J by 4 bases, with 6 bases of the junction left unmatched. The CDR3 DNA reads TGTGCCAGCAGAGCACTAGCGGGGTTTTACAATGAGCAGTTCTTC. Protein product: CASRALAGFYNEQFF.

This clonotype is classed as medium-sized. The rearrangement links TRBV6-1 to TRBJ1-4, with 7 positions matching TRBD1. J gave up 8 bases and V 3 bases, and 6 bases lay outside the gene matches. From germline, CDR1 is MNHNS and CDR2 SASEGT. This CDR3 contains 14 residues. CDR3 DNA: TGTGCCAGCAGTGACGACAGGGTTGGGGAAAAACTGTTTTTT. This sequence encodes CASSDDRVGEKLFF.

This clonotype was found many times. The rearrangement joins TRBV20-1 to TRBJ1-1; D gene unclear. Between the trimmed V and J ends, which lost 6 bases and 3 bases, there was a span of 11 bases. The CDR3 covers 12 residues. Germline-derived CDR1 and CDR2 are DFQATT and SNEGSKA (reference sequence). Here the CDR3 DNA reads TGCAGTGCAAGGCCACGAGACACTGAAGCTTTCTTT. Its protein is CSARPRDTEAFF.

Regarding this clonotype: An end of the junction differs from the germline gene, which may be a read error. This chain connects TRBV9 to TRBJ2-1, with 11 bases aligning to TRBD2. The germline CDR1 and CDR2 sequences are SGDLS and YYNGEE. CDR3 size: 16 residues. The CDR3 reads CAISVGASGGYNEQFF. The CDR3 nucleotides read TGTGCCATCAGCGTAGGAGCTAGCGGGGGGTACAATGAGCAGTTCTTC.

This clonotype occurred many times. J is TRBJ2-3 and V is TRBV10-3; 7 bases map to TRBD1. The CDR3 contains 14 residues. With 3 bases clipped from V and 2 bases from J, the junction kept 2 bases outside the gene matches. Germline assignment: CDR1 ENHRY and CDR2 SYGVKD. The CDR3 sequence: CAISDTGVTDTQYF. As DNA, the CDR3 is TGTGCCATCAGTGATACAGGGGTCACAGATACGCAGTATTTT.

This chain uses TRBV5-1 with TRBJ2-5; D perhaps matches TRBD1 (5 bases). CDR3 length equals 16 residues. The V end lost 0 bases, the J end lost 1 base, and 13 bases lay between the germline ends. The germline V gene has CDR1 SGHRS and CDR2 YFSETQ. Here the CDR3 DNA reads TGCGCCAGCAGCTTGGGGGCTGGGCAGGGCCAAGAGACCCAGTACTTC. It codes for CASSLGAGQGQETQYF.

This clonotype was counted ten times or more. The chain couples TRBV30 to TRBJ1-1; D call uncertain. V shed 3 bases and J shed 0 bases, with 11 bases lying between them. The germline V gene encodes CDR1 GTSNPN and CDR2 SVGIG (reference sequence). The CDR3 is 14 residues long. The CDR3 protein is CAWSYTLLNTEAFF. The DNA of the CDR3 is TGTGCCTGGAGCTACACACTACTGAACACTGAAGCTTTCTTT. Full variable domain (missing parts from reference TRBV30 and TRBJ1-1): SQTIHQWPATLVQPVGSPLSLECTVEGTSNPNLYWYRQAAGRGLQLLFYSVGIGQISSEVPQNLSASRPQDRQFILSSKKLLLSDSGFYLCAWSYTLLNTEAFFGQGTRLTVV.

As concerns this clonotype: This may arise from a read error, as a much more abundant clone is one base away. The chain links TRBV5-6 to TRBJ2-7, with D tentatively TRBD1 or TRBD2 (5 bases each). Germline V gene lookup returns CDR1 SGHDT and CDR2 YYEEEE. The CDR3 totals 12 residues. The CDR3 coding sequence is TGTGCCAGCAGCTCTGGGACCTACCAGCAGTACTTC. Translating gives CASSSGTYQQYF.

This clonotype was seen only a few times. The chain employs TRBV7-4 and TRBJ2-1, with D possibly being TRBD2 (5 bases). Trimming removed 4 bases from V and 0 bases from J, with 16 bases in between. The germline V gene has CDR1 SGHVT and CDR2 SQSDAQ. CDR3 length: 17 residues. CDR3 residues: CASSSTLAISSYNEQFF. The DNA of the CDR3 is TGTGCCAGCAGCTCCACCTTAGCGATAAGCTCCTACAATGAGCAGTTCTTC. Full variable domain (missing parts from reference TRBV7-4 and TRBJ2-1): GAGVSQSPRYKVAKRGRDVALRCDSISGHVTLYWYRQTLGQGSEVLTYSQSDAQRDKSGRPSGRFSAERPERSVSTLKIQRTEQGDSAVYLCASSSTLAISSYNEQFFGPGTRLTVL.

This clonotype is judged medium-sized. The chain couples TRBV2 to TRBJ2-3, with D possibly TRBD2 on 5 matching bases. CDR3 length: 13 amino acids. Trimming cost V 4 bases and J 2 bases, with 7 bases left between them. Per germline, CDR1 SNHLY and CDR2 FYNNEI. This CDR3 reads CASSVGNTDTQYF. The CDR3 bases are TGTGCCAGCAGTGTCGGGAACACAGATACGCAGTATTTT.

This clonotype is judged medium-sized. This chain connects TRBV4-2 to TRBJ2-1; 10 bases fit TRBD2. The trim removed 0 bases at V and 4 bases at J, leaving 0 bases unmatched. Germline V gene data show CDR1 as LGHNA and CDR2 as YNFKEQ. The CDR3 extends over 15 amino acids. The CDR3 DNA reads as TGTGCCAGCAGCCAAGAAGCGGGAGGGTACAATGAGCAGTTCTTC. Protein product: CASSQEAGGYNEQFF.

This clonotype is categorized as medium-sized. The V call is TRBV28, the J call TRBJ2-7, with TRBD1 matching 9 bases. Germline CDR1 and CDR2: MDHEN and SYDVKM. This CDR3 contains 16 residues. The J segment lost 6 bases and the V segment lost 9 bases, leaving 18 bases of the junction unmatched. This chain's CDR3 is CASSGFIATGGFEQYF. The DNA for the CDR3 is TGTGCCAGTTCAGGCTTTATCGCGACAGGGGGATTCGAGCAGTACTTC.

By sample fraction, this clonotype is medium-sized (0.01 to 0.1%). V gene TRBV6-6 combines with J gene TRBJ1-1; weak D call: TRBD1 (5 bases). V was shortened by 0 bases and J by 1 base, with 6 bases between the two germline ends. Germline V CDR1 and CDR2: MNHNY, SVGAGI (reference sequence). This CDR3 contains 14 residues. CDR3 bases: TGTGCCAGCAGTTACTCAGACAGGAACACTGAAGCTTTCTTT. Translating it yields CASSYSDRNTEAFF.

This clonotype was found many times. The chain carries TRBV5-1 and TRBJ1-1; D perhaps matches TRBD1 (5 bases). The CDR3 runs to 14 residues. V lost 3 bases and J lost 4, with 13 bases in between. Germline CDR1 reads SGHRS; CDR2 reads YFSETQ. CDR3 protein: CASSSGVGATEAFF. CDR3 in DNA: TGCGCCAGCAGCTCTGGTGTAGGGGCCACTGAAGCTTTCTTT.

This clonotype was recorded many times. V is TRBV28 and J is TRBJ2-2; no reliable D call. This CDR3 contains 12 residues. Germline CDR1 is MDHEN and CDR2 is SYDVKM. Trimming shortened V by 5 bases and J by 7 bases, and 8 bases separated the two germline ends. The CDR3 sequence: CASSPEVGELFF. For the CDR3, the DNA is TGTGCCAGCAGTCCCGAGGTCGGGGAGCTGTTTTTT.